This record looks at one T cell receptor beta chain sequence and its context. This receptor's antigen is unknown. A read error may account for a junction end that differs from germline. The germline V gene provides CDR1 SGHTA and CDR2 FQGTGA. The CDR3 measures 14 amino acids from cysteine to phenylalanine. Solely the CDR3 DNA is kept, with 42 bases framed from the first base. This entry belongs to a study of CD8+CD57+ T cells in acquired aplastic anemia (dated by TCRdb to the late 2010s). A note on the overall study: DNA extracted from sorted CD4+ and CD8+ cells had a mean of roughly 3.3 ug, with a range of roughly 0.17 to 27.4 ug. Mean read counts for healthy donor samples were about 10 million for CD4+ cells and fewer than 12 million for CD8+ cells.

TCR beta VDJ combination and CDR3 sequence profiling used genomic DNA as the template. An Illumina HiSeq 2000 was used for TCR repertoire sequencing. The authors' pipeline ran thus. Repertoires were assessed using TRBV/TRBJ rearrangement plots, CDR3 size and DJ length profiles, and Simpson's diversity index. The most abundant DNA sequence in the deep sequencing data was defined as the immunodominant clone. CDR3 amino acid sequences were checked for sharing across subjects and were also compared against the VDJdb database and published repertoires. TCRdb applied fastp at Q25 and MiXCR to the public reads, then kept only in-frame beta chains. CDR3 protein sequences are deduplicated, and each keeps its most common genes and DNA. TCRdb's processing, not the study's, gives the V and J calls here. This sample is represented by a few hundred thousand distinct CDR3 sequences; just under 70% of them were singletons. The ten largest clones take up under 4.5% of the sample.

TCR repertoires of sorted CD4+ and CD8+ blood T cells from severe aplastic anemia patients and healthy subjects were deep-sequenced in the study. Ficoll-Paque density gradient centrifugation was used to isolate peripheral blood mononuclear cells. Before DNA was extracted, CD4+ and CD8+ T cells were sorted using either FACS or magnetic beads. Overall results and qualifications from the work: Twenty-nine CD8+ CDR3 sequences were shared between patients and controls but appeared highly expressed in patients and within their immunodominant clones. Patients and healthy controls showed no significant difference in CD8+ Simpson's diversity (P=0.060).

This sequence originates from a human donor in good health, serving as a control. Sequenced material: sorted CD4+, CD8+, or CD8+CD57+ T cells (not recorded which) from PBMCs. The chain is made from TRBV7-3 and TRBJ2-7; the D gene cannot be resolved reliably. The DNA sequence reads TGTGCCAGCAGCTTCGGCAGGAACACTGAAGCTTTCTTTTTC. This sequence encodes CASSFGRNTEAFFF.